The 5 T cell receptor beta chains presented below share a single source sample, sequenced in a study of T cells after posttransplantation cyclophosphamide. Cyclophosphamide on days +3 and +4 followed busulfan-fludarabine conditioning and a marrow graft. The assay was immunoSEQ multiplex PCR, and TCRdb's table has in-frame clones only and misses some. The sample includes about 11,000 clones, around four fifths of them seen just once. This sample comprised PBMCs, obtained about 2,000 days after allogeneic stem cell transplant with posttransplant cyclophosphamide. These receptor sequences come from a female patient aged 50-60 years who received an allogeneic stem cell transplant from a related donor, was CMV-positive, and had no GVHD. A subset of T cells may come from the graft donor.

The rearrangement links TRBV28 to TRBJ1-1; a possible D gene is TRBD1 (6 bases). V lost 6 bases, J lost 5 bases, and 13 bases lay in between. The CDR3 is made up of 13 amino acids. Germline V gene data show CDR1 as MDHEN and CDR2 as SYDVKM. Written as DNA, the CDR3 is TGTGCCAGCAGCCCATACAGGGTAACTGAAGCTTTCTTT. As protein: CASSPYRVTEAFF.

The chain carries TRBV10-1 and TRBJ2-2; TRBD1 matches 7 bases. Germline V gene lookup returns CDR1 WNHNN and CDR2 SYGVQD (reference sequence). V was clipped by 6 bases and J by 4 bases; unmatched bases: 5. The CDR3 contains 14 residues. CDR3 DNA sequence: TGCGCCAGCAGGGGACAGCCCACCACCGGGGAGCTGTTTTTT. Translated: CASRGQPTTGELFF.

The genes are TRBV27 and TRBJ2-6; maybe TRBD1 (5 bases). Per germline, CDR1 MNHEY and CDR2 SMNVEV (reference sequence). V lost 3 bases, J lost 3 bases, and 12 bases lay in between. This CDR3 region has 16 residues. CDR3: CASSFIGVGGANVLTF. CDR3 nucleotides: TGTGCCAGCAGTTTTATAGGGGTCGGTGGGGCCAACGTCCTGACTTTC. Filled out from reference TRBV27 and TRBJ2-6, the complete variable domain reads EAQVTQNPRYLITVTGKKLTVTCSQNMNHEYMSWYRQDPGLGLRQIYYSMNVEVTDKGDVPEGYKVSRKEKRNFPLILESPSPNQTSLYFCASSFIGVGGANVLTFGAGSRLTVL.

The CDR3 protein is CSVERGTGNTIYF. The CDR3 DNA reads TGCAGCGTTGAGCGGGGAACTGGAAACACCATATATTTT. The chain combines TRBV29-1 with TRBJ1-3; the D is unclear. This CDR3 comprises 13 residues. The V and J ends lost 3 bases and 2 bases respectively, with 8 bases between them. Per germline, CDR1 SQVTM and CDR2 ANQGSEA.

The rearrangement uses TRBV18 and TRBJ2-3; D remains ambiguous. Trimming pared 0 bases from V and 2 bases from J, leaving 3 bases between. Germline loops: CDR1 KGHSH, CDR2 LQKENI. There are 13 residues in the CDR3. CDR3 amino acids: CASSPPVTDTQYF. The DNA of the CDR3 is TGTGCCAGCTCACCACCCGTCACAGATACGCAGTATTTT.